Each of the 30 T cell receptor beta chains below was sequenced from the same sample in a study of tumor-infiltrating lymphocytes in glioblastoma multiforme. Multiple V-beta primers and a C-beta primer amplified TCRB from RNA. One entry per CDR3 protein, called by TCRdb with MiXCR from the multiplex PCR reads. The repertoire includes 25,000 to 35,000 distinct CDR3 sequences, more than 55% of them detected once, and around 34% sits in the top ten. Sequenced input: brain tumor tissue. These receptor sequences come from a male donor with glioblastoma.

The chain links TRBV3-1 to TRBJ2-3, with D perhaps matching TRBD1 (6 bases). The germline V gene has CDR1 LGHDT and CDR2 YNNKEL (reference sequence). V shed 6 bases and J shed 6 bases, with 13 bases lying between them. The CDR3 contains 13 residues. CDR3 in amino acids: CASRQTGKDTQYF. The CDR3, as DNA: TGTGCCAGCAGACAAACAGGGAAGGATACGCAGTATTTT.

Regarding this clonotype: The CDR3 carries no conserved terminal phenylalanine or tryptophan, so it likely arises from a read error. The chain has TRBV10-1 and TRBJ2-7; 10 bases map to TRBD1. CDR3 length equals 16 residues. J was trimmed by 4 bases and V by 5 bases; bases with no gene match: 11. CDR1 is WNHNN and CDR2 is SYGVQD in the germline V gene (reference sequence). The CDR3 nucleotides read TGCGCCAGCAGTAGAATTGGGACAGGGGATTTATACGAGCAGTACTTA. This encodes CASSRIGTGDLYEQYL.

The chain recombines TRBV5-4 with TRBJ2-7; D possibly corresponds to TRBD2 (6 bases). This CDR3 comprises 13 residues. Per the germline V gene, CDR1 is SGHNT and CDR2 is YYREEE (reference sequence). V was cut by 7 bases and J by 0 bases, with 11 bases left in between. The CDR3 spells CASSSRDSYEQYF. The CDR3 DNA follows: TGTGCCAGCTCCTCGCGGGACTCCTACGAGCAGTACTTC.

This clonotype was detected ten times or more. The chain combines TRBV5-4 with TRBJ2-4, with D perhaps matching TRBD1 (6 bases). This CDR3 region has 15 residues. V lost 2 bases, J lost 2 bases, and 11 bases lay in between. CDR1 is SGHNT, CDR2 YYREEE, per germline (reference sequence). For the CDR3, the DNA is TGTGCCAGCAGCTTACAGGGCGGTTCCAAAAACATTCAGTACTTC. It yields the protein CASSLQGGSKNIQYF.

The chain joins TRBV7-9 to TRBJ2-7; perhaps TRBD2 as D (7 bases). V lost 1 base to trimming and J lost 4 bases, with 11 bases between them. The CDR3 is 14 amino acids. The V gene's germline CDR1 is SEHNR and CDR2 FQNEAQ (reference sequence). As DNA, the CDR3 is TGTGCCAGCAGCTTAGTAGGGGGAGGGTACGAGCAGTACTTC. This translates into CASSLVGGGYEQYF.

Remarks on this clonotype: A clone one base away is much larger, so this may be a read error. The V gene is TRBV20-1, the J gene TRBJ1-4, with D tentatively TRBD1 (6 bases). The V gene's germline CDR1 is DFQATT and CDR2 SNEGSKA (reference sequence). This CDR3 is built from 13 residues. As DNA, the CDR3 is TGCAGAGCCCTCATCCCCTGGGCAGGGGAACTGTTTTTT. Translated, it gives CRALIPWAGELFF.

The genes are TRBV6-5 and TRBJ1-6; a possible D gene is TRBD1 (5 bases). V was pared by 10 bases and J by 8 bases, with 12 bases between. Germline-derived CDR1 and CDR2 are MNHEY and SVGAGI. This CDR3 spans 12 amino acids. The DNA for the CDR3 is TGTGCCACAACCCAGGGTGATTCACCCCTCCACTTT. Protein: CATTQGDSPLHF.

This clonotype appeared once. A much larger clone lies a single base off, so this may be a read error. The chain joins TRBV7-8 to TRBJ2-1; TRBD1 might be the D (5 bases). The CDR3 is made up of 13 amino acids. Germline values: CDR1 SGHVS, CDR2 FQNEAQ. CDR3 region: CANSLQEYNEQFF. CDR3 DNA sequence: TGTGCCAACAGCTTACAGGAGTACAATGAGCAGTTCTTC. The full variable domain, with the rest looked up from reference TRBV7-8 and TRBJ2-1, is GAGVSQSPRYKVAKRGQDVALRCDPISGHVSLFWYQQALGQGPEFLTYFQNEAQLDKSGLPSDRFFAERPEGSVSTLKIQRTQQEDSAVYLCANSLQEYNEQFFGPGTRLTVL.

As for this clonotype: The junction shows a germline mismatch at one end, possibly a read error. The chain employs TRBV20-1 and TRBJ2-7; TRBD2 matches at 8 bases. The CDR3 sequence is 15 residues long. Germline CDR1 DFQATT, CDR2 SNEGSKA (reference sequence). DNA for the CDR3: TGCATTGCTAGCTCCTGGACTAGCCATCTCGGGGAGCAGTACTTC. This translates into CIASSWTSHLGEQYF.

The gene calls are TRBV28 and TRBJ1-6; D uncertain. This CDR3 is 15 amino acids long. The germline V gene encodes CDR1 MDHEN and CDR2 SYDVKM. Trimming removed 5 bases from V and 14 bases from J, with 22 bases in between. The CDR3 bases are TGTGCCAGCAGTCCCCCCCAGTATGGAGGGAGGGCCCTCCACTTT. This codes for CASSPPQYGGRALHF.

This clonotype was counted at least ten times. This chain joins TRBV6-1 and TRBJ1-4; 10 nucleotides match TRBD1. Unmatched junction bases numbered 2, after V lost 5 bases and J lost 2 bases. The germline CDR1 and CDR2 sequences are MNHNS and SASEGT. The CDR3 runs 15 residues. The CDR3 reads CASSMTGGTNEKLFF. CDR3 DNA: TGTGCCAGCAGTATGACAGGGGGCACTAATGAAAAACTGTTTTTT.

The chain couples TRBV27 to TRBJ1-2; possibly TRBD1 for D (6 bases). The ends were cut back, 6 bases at V and 4 bases at J, with 12 bases in the middle. This CDR3 contains 13 residues. Germline assignment: CDR1 MNHEY and CDR2 SMNVEV (reference sequence). The CDR3 spells CASRRGGGYGYTF. In DNA form, the CDR3 reads TGTGCCAGCAGAAGAGGGGGTGGCTATGGCTACACCTTC.

This clonotype was counted many times. Here the CDR3 reads CASSSGQGAHQPQHF. The CDR3 DNA reads TGTGCCAGCAGCTCGGGACAGGGGGCCCATCAGCCCCAGCATTTT. The V call is TRBV7-9, the J call TRBJ1-5, with 12 positions matching TRBD1. The CDR3 totals 15 residues. J lost 5 bases, V lost 4 bases, and 3 bases had no gene match. Germline V gene lookup returns CDR1 SEHNR and CDR2 FQNEAQ (reference sequence). The variable domain in full, with the rest retrieved from reference TRBV7-9 and TRBJ1-5, is DTGVSQNPRHKITKRGQNVTFRCDPISEHNRLYWYRQTLGQGPEFLTYFQNEAQLEKSRLLSDRFSAERPKGSFSTLEIQRTEQGDSAMYLCASSSGQGAHQPQHFGDGTRLSIL.

As regards this clonotype: Sequence at one end of the junction differs from germline and may be a read error. The chain uses TRBV6-1 and TRBJ1-1; 10 bases are shared with TRBD1. The CDR3 covers 13 residues. Germline V gene data show CDR1 as MNHNS and CDR2 as SASEGT. CDR3 sequence (DNA): TGTGCCAGCATCGGACAGGGGGAGACTGAAGCTTTCTTC. It is translated as CASIGQGETEAFF.

A word on this clonotype: The final CDR3 position lacks the conserved phenylalanine or tryptophan, pointing to a likely read error. The genes are TRBV12-3 or TRBV12-4 and TRBJ1-1; D unclear. The CDR3 is 13 residues long. The V gene lost 5 bases and the J gene lost 1 base, with 8 bases spanning the gap. The CDR3 reads CASSLVPNTEAFL. The CDR3 coding sequence is TGTGCCAGCAGTCTCGTGCCGAACACTGAAGCTTTCCTT.

This clonotype was recorded many times. V and J are TRBV5-1 and TRBJ2-5; D gene uncertain. V gave up 4 bases and J gave up 4 bases, with 8 bases separating them. The CDR3 covers 12 residues. Germline V lookup: CDR1 SGHRS, CDR2 YFSETQ. CDR3 bases: TGCGCCAGCAGCGAGGTGGGAGAGACCCAGTACTTC. Translation: CASSEVGETQYF.

A remark on this clonotype: At one boundary the junction diverges from the germline segment, which might be a read error. The V gene is TRBV4-1, the J gene TRBJ1-5; D is unclear. Germline CDR1 MGHRA, CDR2 YSYEKL. This CDR3 has 15 residues. CDR3 in DNA: TGCGCCAGCAACCAAGGAGGTGATCATAATCAGCCCCAGCATTTT. Residues: CASNQGGDHNQPQHF.

Many counts were recorded for this clonotype. This chain uses TRBV29-1 with TRBJ1-1, with a possible D match to TRBD1 (6 bases). Germline CDR1 and CDR2: SQVTM and ANQGSEA. V was trimmed by 6 bases and J by 3 bases, leaving 14 bases between them. The CDR3 consists of 13 residues. CDR3 bases: TGCAGCGTAGAATCCCAGGGGTACACTGAAGCTTTCTTT. It specifies CSVESQGYTEAFF. Supplemented by reference TRBV29-1 and TRBJ1-1, the full variable domain reads SAVISQKPSRDICQRGTSLTIQCQVDSQVTMMFWYRQQPGQSLTLIATANQGSEATYESGFVIDKFPISRPNLTFSTLTVSNMSPEDSSIYLCSVESQGYTEAFFGQGTRLTVV.

A note on this clonotype: It may be a read error: a sequence one base away is much more abundant. V usage is TRBV6-4 and J usage is TRBJ2-7, with 7 nucleotides matching TRBD1. The CDR3 is made up of 13 amino acids. Per the germline V gene, CDR1 is MRHNA and CDR2 is SNTAGT. The CDR3 DNA follows: TGTGCCAGCAATGACAGGGTCCCCTACGAGCAGTACTTC. This translates into CASNDRVPYEQYF.

The chain recombines TRBV29-1 with TRBJ2-1; D not certain. There are 16 residues in the CDR3. Germline V lookup: CDR1 SQVTM, CDR2 ANQGSEA. Between the trimmed V and J ends, which lost 0 bases and 0 bases, there was a span of 12 bases. The CDR3 sequence is CSVEDRNWNSYNEQFF. The CDR3 coding sequence is TGCAGCGTTGAAGATCGGAACTGGAACTCCTACAATGAGCAGTTCTTC.

With regard to this clonotype: The missing conserved phenylalanine or tryptophan at the end of this CDR3 makes a read error likely. It is unclear where the CDR3 begins or ends on the DNA, so no DNA is shown, and the CDR3 is as TCRdb lists it. CDR3 protein: CASSFSSLALYDQYL. This sequence joins TRBV11-2 and TRBJ2-7; TRBD2 is the table's D call, not checked against the DNA. Germline-derived CDR1 and CDR2 are SGHAT and FQNNGV. The CDR3 has 15 amino acids, counting both end residues.

The rearrangement links TRBV12-3 or TRBV12-4 to TRBJ1-5; 8 positions agree with TRBD1. CDR3 length: 14 amino acids. Losses at the gene ends were 7 bases for V and 1 base for J; bases not matched to a gene: 3. The CDR3 protein is CASNQGASNQPQHF. CDR3 nucleotide sequence: TGTGCCAGCAATCAGGGGGCGAGCAATCAGCCCCAGCATTTT.

Remarks on this clonotype: A read error may produce the germline difference seen at one junction end. V usage is TRBV10-3 and J usage is TRBJ2-5; D ambiguous. The CDR3 runs 15 residues. The germline gives CDR1 ENHRY, CDR2 SYGVKD. In DNA form, the CDR3 reads TGTGCCATCAGTGATTTAGGTGGAGTTCAGGATACCCAATACTTC. Its protein product is CAISDLGGVQDTQYF.

This clonotype was seen just once. The V gene is TRBV20-1, the J gene TRBJ2-7; D may be TRBD1 or TRBD2 (5 bases each). V was clipped by 3 bases and J by 0 bases, with 12 bases between them. The CDR3 has 14 residues. The germline gives CDR1 DFQATT, CDR2 SNEGSKA (reference sequence). The CDR3 region is CSASETGTSYEQYF. For the CDR3, the DNA is TGCAGTGCTAGTGAGACCGGGACCTCCTACGAGCAGTACTTC.

This clonotype was counted once. The junction departs from the called germline gene at one end, perhaps through a read error. Written as DNA, the CDR3 is TGTGCCAACAGCGCCCTTTATGAAGACCAAGAGACCCAGAACTTC. Translating it yields CANSALYEDQETQNF. V usage is TRBV5-6 and J usage is TRBJ2-5; unclear D gene. Germline CDR1 reads SGHDT; CDR2 reads YYEEEE. CDR3 size: 15 residues.

Note on this clonotype: At one end the junction does not follow the germline gene, possibly because of a read error. V is TRBV11-2 and J is TRBJ2-3; a possible D gene is TRBD1 (6 bases). The CDR3 runs 16 residues. CDR1 is SGHAT, CDR2 FQNNGV, per germline. CDR3 residues: CSSSPLRSGVADTQYF. For the CDR3, the DNA is TGTTCCAGCAGCCCACTCCGATCAGGGGTAGCAGATACGCAGTATTTT. Full variable domain (rest looked up from reference TRBV11-2 and TRBJ2-3): EAGVAQSPRYKIIEKRQSVAFWCNPISGHATLYWYQQILGQGPKLLIQFQNNGVVDDSQLPKDRFSAERLKGVDSTLKIQPAKLEDSAVYLCSSSPLRSGVADTQYFGPGTRLTVL.

This clonotype turned up a few times. The final CDR3 position lacks the conserved phenylalanine or tryptophan, pointing to a likely read error. V usage is TRBV7-9 and J usage is TRBJ2-1, with 13 bases aligning to TRBD2. The CDR3 totals 16 residues. CDR1 is SEHNR and CDR2 is FQNEAQ in the germline V gene (reference sequence). Losses at the gene ends were 3 bases for V and 7 bases for J; bases not matched to a gene: 6. Here the CDR3 DNA reads TGTGCCAGCAGCTTTGCGGGACTAGCGGGAATTAATGAGCAGTTCCTC. Translated, it gives CASSFAGLAGINEQFL.

This clonotype has only one observation. This rearrangement joins TRBV6-1 to TRBJ2-2; 7 nucleotides align to TRBD1. Germline trimming cut 3 bases from V and 6 bases from J; bases unmatched to any gene: 7. CDR1 and CDR2 (germline): MNHNS, SASEGT. The CDR3 covers 15 residues. In DNA form, the CDR3 reads TGTGCCAGCAGTGAGGAGACAGGGTTCGCCGGGGAGCTGTTTTTT. Protein product: CASSEETGFAGELFF.

This clonotype was seen just once. It is likely a read error, because the conserved phenylalanine at the end of the CDR3 is missing. The genes are TRBV6-6 and TRBJ2-2, with D maybe TRBD2 (5 bases). The CDR3 covers 11 residues. The germline V gene has CDR1 MNHNY and CDR2 SVGAGI (reference sequence). Here the CDR3 DNA reads TGTGCCAGCAGTTACCCCGGGAAGCTGTTTTAT. The encoded protein is CASSYPGKLFY.

The rearrangement uses TRBV29-1 and TRBJ1-2; no reliable D call. V was clipped by 1 base and J by 0 bases, with 3 bases between them. The V gene's germline CDR1 is SQVTM and CDR2 ANQGSEA. This CDR3 region has 12 residues. In DNA, the CDR3 is TGCAGCGTTGAAGCTCCTAACTATGGCTACACCTTC. Translating it yields CSVEAPNYGYTF.